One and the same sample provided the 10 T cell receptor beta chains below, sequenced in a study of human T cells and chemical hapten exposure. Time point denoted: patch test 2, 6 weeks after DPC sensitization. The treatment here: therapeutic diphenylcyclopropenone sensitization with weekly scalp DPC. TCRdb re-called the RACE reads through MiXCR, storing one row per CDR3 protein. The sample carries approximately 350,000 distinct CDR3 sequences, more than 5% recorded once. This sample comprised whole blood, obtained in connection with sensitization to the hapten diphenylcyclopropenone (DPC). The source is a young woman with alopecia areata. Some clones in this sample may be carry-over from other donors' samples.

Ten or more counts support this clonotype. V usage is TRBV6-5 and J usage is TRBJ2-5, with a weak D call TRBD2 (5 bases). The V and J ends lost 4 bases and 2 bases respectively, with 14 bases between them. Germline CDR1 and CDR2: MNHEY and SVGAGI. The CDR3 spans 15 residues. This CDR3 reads CASSSREAAQETQYF. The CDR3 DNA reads TGTGCCAGCAGTTCCCGCGAAGCGGCTCAAGAGACCCAGTACTTC.

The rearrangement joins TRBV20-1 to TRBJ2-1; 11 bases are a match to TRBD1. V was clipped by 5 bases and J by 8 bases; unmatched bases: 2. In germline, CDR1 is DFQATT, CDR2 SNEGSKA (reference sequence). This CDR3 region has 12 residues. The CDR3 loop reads CSAGQGADEQFF. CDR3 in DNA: TGCAGTGCTGGACAGGGGGCGGATGAGCAGTTCTTC.

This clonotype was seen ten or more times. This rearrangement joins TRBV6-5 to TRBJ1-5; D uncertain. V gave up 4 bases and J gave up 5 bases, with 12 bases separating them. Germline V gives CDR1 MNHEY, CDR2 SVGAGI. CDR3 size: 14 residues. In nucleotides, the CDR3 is TGTGCCAGCAGTTTTTCCGAAAACGATCAGCCCCAGCATTTT. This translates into CASSFSENDQPQHF.

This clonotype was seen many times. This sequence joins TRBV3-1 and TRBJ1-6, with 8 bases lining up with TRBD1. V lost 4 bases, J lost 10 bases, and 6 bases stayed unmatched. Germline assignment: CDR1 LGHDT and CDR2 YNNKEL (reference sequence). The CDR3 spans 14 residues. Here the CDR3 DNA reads TGTGCCAGCAGCCCGACAGGGGTAGGATCACCCCTCCACTTT. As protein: CASSPTGVGSPLHF. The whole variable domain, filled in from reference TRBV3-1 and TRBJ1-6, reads DTAVSQTPKYLVTQMGNDKSIKCEQNLGHDTMYWYKQDSKKFLKIMFSYNNKELIINETVPNRFSPKSPDKAHLNLHINSLELGDSAVYFCASSPTGVGSPLHFGNGTRLTVT.

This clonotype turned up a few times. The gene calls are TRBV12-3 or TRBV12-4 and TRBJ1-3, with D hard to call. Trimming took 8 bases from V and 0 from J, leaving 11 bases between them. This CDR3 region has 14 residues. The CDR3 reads CASASSFSGNTIYF. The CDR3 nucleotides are TGTGCCAGCGCTTCTTCCTTCTCTGGAAACACCATATATTTT.

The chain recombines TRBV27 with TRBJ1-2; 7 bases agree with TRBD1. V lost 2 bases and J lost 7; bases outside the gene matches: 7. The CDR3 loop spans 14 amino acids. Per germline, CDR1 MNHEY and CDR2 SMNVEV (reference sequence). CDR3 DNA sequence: TGTGCCAGCAGTTTAAATGTAGGGGGCTCTGGCTACACCTTC. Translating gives CASSLNVGGSGYTF.

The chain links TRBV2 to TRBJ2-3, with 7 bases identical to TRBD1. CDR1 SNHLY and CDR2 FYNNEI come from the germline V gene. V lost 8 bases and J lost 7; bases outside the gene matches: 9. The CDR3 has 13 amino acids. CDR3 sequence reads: CASGEMTGNTQYF. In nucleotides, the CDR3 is TGTGCCAGCGGGGAGATGACAGGGAATACGCAGTATTTT.

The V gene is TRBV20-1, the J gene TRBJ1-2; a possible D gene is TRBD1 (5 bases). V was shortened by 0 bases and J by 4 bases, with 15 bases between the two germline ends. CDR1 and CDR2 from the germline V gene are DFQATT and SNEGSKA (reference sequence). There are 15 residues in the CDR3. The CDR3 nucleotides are TGCAGTGCTAGAGAGTTGGAGGGGCTGGGCTATGGCTACACCTTC. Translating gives CSARELEGLGYGYTF.

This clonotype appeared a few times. CDR3 protein: CASSLVMGYNEQFF. In nucleotides, the CDR3 is TGCGCCAGCAGCTTGGTGATGGGGTACAATGAGCAGTTCTTC. The chain combines TRBV5-1 with TRBJ2-1; unclear D gene. V lost 0 bases, J lost 4 bases, and 8 bases lay in between. This CDR3 comprises 14 residues. The germline V gene encodes CDR1 SGHRS and CDR2 YFSETQ.

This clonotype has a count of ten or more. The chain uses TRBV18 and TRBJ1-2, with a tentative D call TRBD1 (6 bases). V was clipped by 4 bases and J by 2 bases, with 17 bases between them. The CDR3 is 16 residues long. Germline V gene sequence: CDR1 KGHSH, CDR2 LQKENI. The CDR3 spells CASSLPLSTGNYGYTF. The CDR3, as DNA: TGTGCCAGCTCACTCCCGCTCTCTACAGGGAACTATGGCTACACCTTC.